This TCR beta chain comes out of a study of CD8 T cells in Susac syndrome. Study-level background: The Susac syndrome patients were therapy-naive, on corticosteroids, or on intravenous immunoglobulin alone at blood draw.

The RNA, roughly 0.45 to 1 ug, was put through reverse transcription using random hexamers. TCRdb processed the immunoSEQ multiplex PCR reads anew with MiXCR; each CDR3 protein has one entry. The sample contains 150,000 to 200,000 distinct CDR3 sequences, about 91% of which appear only once. The CDR3 runs to 13 residues. Germline loops: CDR1 GTSNPN, CDR2 SVGIG (reference sequence). Germline trimming cut 4 bases from V and 8 bases from J; bases unmatched to any gene: 9. Patients with Susac syndrome fulfilled recently defined diagnostic criteria for definite or probable disease. The receptor comes from a human donor with Susac syndrome. The sequencing sample was made of CD4+ T cells from PBMCs. This chain links TRBV30 with TRBJ1-2; TRBD1 matches 8 bases. The CDR3 here is CAWKGQGAGGYTF. CDR3 DNA: TGTGCCTGGAAGGGGCAGGGGGCAGGGGGCTACACCTTC.